A selection of T cell receptor beta chains follows, all from one sample in a study of cytomegalovirus exposure and HLA in healthy donors. Sequencing used immunoSEQ multiplex PCR; TCRdb keeps in-frame clones, though not all of them. The sample shows about 160,000 clones, approximately 96% of them seen only once. Sequenced: PBMCs. The receptors were gathered from a woman aged 18 to 35 in good health and CMV-seronegative. The CDR3 runs from the conserved cysteine through the conserved F or W. The D gene is left open where the match is weak. The listing skips clone size in some rows; elsewhere it reads once, few, many or a size class.

V: TRBV11-2
J: TRBJ2-5
D: NA
size: NA
CDR3: CASSTLDMPDPQETQYF
DNA: TGTGCCAGCAGCACCCTGGACATGCCAGACCCCCAAGAGACCCAGTACTTC

V: TRBV5-1
J: TRBJ2-5
D: TRBD2
size: NA
CDR3: CASSTGLAVKETQYF
DNA: TGCGCCAGCAGCACCGGACTAGCGGTGAAAGAGACCCAGTACTTC

V: TRBV7-9
J: TRBJ1-6
D: TRBD1
size: NA
CDR3: CAADWGQYNSPLHF
DNA: TGTGCCGCCGACTGGGGACAGTATAATTCACCCCTCCACTTT

V: TRBV7-9
J: TRBJ2-7
D: TRBD1
size: once
CDR3: CASSMTGAVYEQYF
DNA: TGTGCCAGCAGCATGACAGGGGCGGTCTACGAGCAGTACTTC

V: TRBV4-3
J: TRBJ1-4
D: NA
size: NA
CDR3: CASSQDFRSSDEKLFF
DNA: TGCGCCAGCAGCCAAGATTTTCGCAGTTCTGATGAAAAACTGTTTTTT

V: TRBV10-1
J: TRBJ2-5
D: NA
size: NA
CDR3: CASSELLQAPQETQYF
DNA: TGCGCCAGCAGTGAGTTACTACAGGCCCCCCAAGAGACCCAGTACTTC

V: TRBV6-5
J: TRBJ1-2
D: TRBD1
size: NA
CDR3: CASSYSGQGHYGYTF
DNA: TGTGCCAGCAGTTACTCAGGACAGGGTCACTATGGCTACACCTTC

V: TRBV7-7
J: TRBJ1-1
D: NA
size: NA
CDR3: CASSESRGDTEAFF
DNA: TGTGCTAGCAGCGAGAGTCGGGGGGACACTGAAGCTTTCTTT

V: TRBV4-1
J: TRBJ1-2
D: TRBD1
size: NA
CDR3: CASSQEGTGPNYGYTF
DNA: TGCGCCAGCAGCCAAGAGGGGACAGGGCCAAACTATGGCTACACCTTC

V: TRBV19
J: TRBJ1-1
D: TRBD1
size: NA
CDR3: CASRNRDRRWAFF
DNA: TGTGCCAGTAGGAACCGGGACAGAAGGTGGGCTTTCTTT

V: TRBV30
J: TRBJ2-5
D: NA
size: once
CDR3: CAWNKELQETQYF
DNA: TGTGCCTGGAACAAAGAATTACAAGAGACCCAGTACTTC

V: TRBV7-9
J: TRBJ1-4
D: NA
size: NA
CDR3: CASRIDSHEKLFF
DNA: TGTGCCAGCAGAATAGACAGTCACGAAAAACTGTTTTTT

V: TRBV18
J: TRBJ1-2
D: NA
size: NA
CDR3: CASSPGPRKDGYTF
DNA: TGTGCCAGCTCACCGGGCCCCCGGAAGGATGGCTACACCTTC

V: TRBV6-1
J: TRBJ2-7
D: TRBD1
size: NA
CDR3: CASSVNGQAPYEQYF
DNA: TGTGCCAGCAGTGTAAATGGACAGGCCCCCTACGAGCAGTACTTC

V: TRBV21-1
J: TRBJ1-1
D: NA
size: NA
CDR3: CASSNRRTPNTEAFF
DNA: TGTGCCAGCAGCAACCGACGGACACCTAACACTGAAGCTTTCTTT

V: TRBV10-2
J: TRBJ2-7
D: TRBD2
size: NA
CDR3: CASSEFAGGSYEQYF
DNA: TGCGCCAGCAGTGAATTTGCGGGGGGCTCCTACGAGCAGTACTTC

V: TRBV13
J: TRBJ1-5
D: NA
size: NA
CDR3: CASSSGRDVQPQHF
DNA: TGTGCCAGCAGCTCCGGGAGGGACGTGCAGCCCCAGCATTTT

V: TRBV6-6
J: TRBJ2-2
D: NA
size: NA
CDR3: CASSRFTGELFF
DNA: TGTGCCAGCTCACGGTTCACCGGGGAGCTGTTTTTT

V: TRBV7-3
J: TRBJ2-3
D: NA
size: NA
CDR3: CASSLSSVNTDTQYF
DNA: TGTGCCAGCAGCTTATCCAGCGTAAACACAGATACGCAGTATTTT

V: TRBV7-6
J: TRBJ1-2
D: NA
size: NA
CDR3: CASSPGGAYYGYTF
DNA: TGTGCCAGCAGCCCCGGGGGAGCCTACTATGGCTACACCTTC

V: TRBV6-5
J: TRBJ1-1
D: NA
size: NA
CDR3: CASSYRGGAAEAFF
DNA: TGTGCCAGCAGTTACAGGGGCGGGGCAGCTGAAGCTTTCTTT

V: TRBV4-1
J: TRBJ2-2
D: TRBD2
size: NA
CDR3: CASSQASGGIKAGELFF
DNA: TGCGCCAGCAGCCAAGCTAGCGGGGGTATAAAGGCCGGGGAGCTGTTTTTT

V: TRBV9
J: TRBJ2-3
D: TRBD1
size: NA
CDR3: CASSVGSGTGGTDTQYF
DNA: TGTGCCAGCAGCGTAGGGTCCGGGACAGGGGGCACAGATACGCAGTATTTT

V: TRBV19
J: TRBJ1-2
D: NA
size: NA
CDR3: CASSVGTMSNNYGYTF
DNA: TGTGCCAGTAGTGTCGGGACAATGTCGAATAACTATGGCTACACCTTC

V: TRBV9
J: TRBJ2-1
D: TRBD1
size: NA
CDR3: CASSLGDREQFF
DNA: TGTGCCAGCAGTTTGGGGGACAGGGAGCAGTTCTTC

V: TRBV7-6
J: TRBJ2-2
D: NA
size: NA
CDR3: CASSSQGKDTGELFF
DNA: TGTGCCAGCAGCTCACAGGGTAAAGACACCGGGGAGCTGTTTTTT

V: TRBV11-3
J: TRBJ2-7
D: NA
size: NA
CDR3: CASSLNEAYEQYF
DNA: TGTGCCAGCAGCTTAAACGAGGCCTACGAGCAGTACTTC

V: TRBV4-1
J: TRBJ2-5
D: NA
size: NA
CDR3: CASSIQAEETQYF
DNA: TGCGCCAGCAGCATACAAGCGGAAGAGACCCAGTACTTC

V: TRBV6-5
J: TRBJ1-3
D: NA
size: NA
CDR3: CASSLDSNSGNTIYF
DNA: TGTGCCAGCAGCCTCGACAGTAACTCTGGAAACACCATATATTTT

V: TRBV18
J: TRBJ2-2
D: NA
size: NA
CDR3: CASSPYANTGELFF
DNA: TGTGCCAGCTCACCCTACGCGAACACCGGGGAGCTGTTTTTT

V: TRBV4-3
J: TRBJ1-1
D: NA
size: NA
CDR3: CASSQDWQAMNTEAFF
DNA: TGCGCCAGCAGCCAAGATTGGCAGGCTATGAACACTGAAGCTTTCTTT

V: TRBV7-9
J: TRBJ1-2
D: NA
size: NA
CDR3: CASQGGGYGYTF
DNA: TGTGCCAGCCAGGGAGGTGGCTATGGCTACACCTTC

V: TRBV9
J: TRBJ2-1
D: TRBD2
size: NA
CDR3: CASSATSGKHNEQFF
DNA: TGTGCCAGCAGCGCGACTAGCGGAAAACACAATGAGCAGTTCTTC

V: TRBV5-8
J: TRBJ1-1
D: TRBD1
size: NA
CDR3: CASSLARGQRNTEAFF
DNA: TGTGCCAGCAGCTTGGCGAGGGGACAGAGGAACACTGAAGCTTTCTTT

V: TRBV18
J: TRBJ2-7
D: TRBD1
size: NA
CDR3: CASSPPGGQGAYEQYF
DNA: TGTGCCAGCTCACCACCGGGGGGACAGGGGGCCTACGAGCAGTACTTC

V: TRBV5-8
J: TRBJ1-4
D: NA
size: NA
CDR3: CASSLENRFNEKLFF
DNA: TGTGCCAGCAGCTTGGAGAACAGGTTTAATGAAAAACTGTTTTTT

V: TRBV27
J: TRBJ1-6
D: NA
size: NA
CDR3: CASRFGGSPFSSYNSPLHF
DNA: TGTGCCAGCCGCTTTGGGGGGAGCCCCTTCAGCTCCTATAATTCACCCCTCCACTTT

V: TRBV6-5
J: TRBJ2-1
D: NA
size: NA
CDR3: CASSYRLTEYNEQFF
DNA: TGTGCCAGCAGTTATCGACTAACCGAGTACAATGAGCAGTTCTTC

V: TRBV7-2
J: TRBJ1-5
D: NA
size: NA
CDR3: CASSSGIYQPQHF
DNA: TGTGCCAGCAGCTCAGGGATCTATCAGCCCCAGCATTTT

V: TRBV4-2
J: TRBJ1-5
D: TRBD1
size: NA
CDR3: CASSRGQGTQPQHF
DNA: TGTGCCAGCAGCCGGGGACAGGGTACTCAGCCCCAGCATTTT

V: TRBV6-5
J: TRBJ1-5
D: NA
size: NA
CDR3: CASSQGLNQPQHF
DNA: TGTGCCAGCAGTCAGGGCCTCAATCAGCCCCAGCATTTT

V: TRBV7-2
J: TRBJ1-6
D: NA
size: NA
CDR3: CASSLAEGSPLHF
DNA: TGTGCCAGCAGCTTGGCCGAGGGTTCACCCCTCCACTTT

V: TRBV4-3
J: TRBJ1-3
D: TRBD1
size: once
CDR3: CASSQDRGILYF
DNA: TGCGCCAGCAGCCAGGACAGGGGGATTCTATATTTT